This TCR beta chain was captured by sequencing in a study of cytomegalovirus exposure and HLA in healthy donors. Whole-study findings and limits: TCR beta chain V- and J-gene trimming was linked, in a later analysis, to a missense variant in DCLRE1C. Later on, an analysis found that several of the most significant clusters appeared to be linked to common viral pathogens, which included parvovirus B19. Presence/absence analyses took donor sequencing depth as roughly uniform.

Between the trimmed V and J ends, which lost 5 bases and 6 bases, there was a span of 15 bases. This CDR3 has 13 amino acids. CDR1 SGHDT and CDR2 YYEEEE come from the germline V gene. The PCR employed 60 Vbeta primers together with 13 Jbeta primers. Produced via immunoSEQ multiplex PCR; TCRdb's table is partial and in-frame only. The sample yields more than 100,000 clones, 79% seen once. About this clone: Its target is not known.

The V and J genes are TRBV5-6 and TRBJ2-7; maybe TRBD1 (5 bases). The source of this sequence is a man aged 45 to 65 in good health and CMV-seropositive. The sequencing sample was made of PBMCs. The CDR3 DNA is TGTGCCAGCAGAGTGGACACCTCTCTCGAGCAGTACTTC. Amino acid sequence: CASRVDTSLEQYF.